This T cell receptor beta chain emerged from a study of radiation and T cells in renal cell carcinoma. The data were produced by immunoSEQ multiplex PCR, yet TCRdb's version contains in-frame clones alone and is incomplete. This sample has about 140,000 clones, with roughly 83% found just once. The CDR3 runs 14 residues. Trimming stripped 2 bases from V and 2 bases from J, with 7 bases between. Germline CDR1 is LGHNA and CDR2 is YSLEER. This clone was detected only once. Its specificity is unknown. Points from the study as a whole: Top tumor clonotypes rose in blood 2 weeks post-radiation, then contracted. Pretreatment tumor biopsies were lacking, so baseline clonotypes are unknown.

Specified time point: baseline pretreatment blood. Described treatment: 15 Gy SBRT to primary tumor, nephrectomy 4 weeks later. Radiation-treated patients gave blood at baseline, week 2 and week 4. The tumor was a clear cell renal cell carcinoma. The V and J genes are TRBV4-3 and TRBJ1-5; D is uncertain. The TCR sequence derives from a woman in her 50s with renal cell carcinoma. Here the sequenced sample was blood, taken from a patient whose treatment included radiotherapy and nephrectomy. The CDR3, as DNA: TGCGCCAGCAGCCAAAGGGTGGGCAATCAGCCCCAGCATTTT. Translated, it gives CASSQRVGNQPQHF.